These 29 T cell receptor beta chains were all obtained from the same sample, sequenced in a study of CD8 T cells in Susac syndrome. Random hexamers were used to reverse transcribe the RNA input (about 0.5 to 1 ug). TCRdb reanalysed the immunoSEQ multiplex PCR reads using MiXCR and keeps one entry per CDR3 protein. Of 100,000 or so distinct CDR3 sequences in the sample, 95% were seen once. The sample taken for sequencing was CD8+ T cells from PBMCs. These receptors all stem from a human donor with Susac syndrome.

A single count supports this clonotype. The V and J genes are TRBV20-1 and TRBJ2-7; 7 nucleotides agree with TRBD1. Germline-derived CDR1 and CDR2 are DFQATT and SNEGSKA (reference sequence). The CDR3 consists of 14 residues. V lost 0 bases, J lost 3 bases, and 5 bases stayed unmatched. CDR3 DNA: TGCAGTGCTAGAGAAGGGACAGATATCTACGAGCAGTACTTC. This translates into CSAREGTDIYEQYF.

The chain recombines TRBV7-9 with TRBJ2-1; D remains ambiguous. The V gene lost 8 bases and the J gene lost 0 bases, with 8 bases spanning the gap. The CDR3 runs to 13 residues. CDR1 and CDR2 from the germline V gene are SEHNR and FQNEAQ (reference sequence). In nucleotides, the CDR3 is TGTGCCAGCGGGCTGATCTCCTACAATGAGCAGTTCTTC. Encoded protein: CASGLISYNEQFF.

A few counts support this clonotype. The V and J genes are TRBV24-1 and TRBJ2-5; 7 nucleotides agree with TRBD1. Germline-derived CDR1 and CDR2 are KGHDR and SFDVKD. The CDR3 runs 15 residues. The J segment lost 2 bases and the V segment lost 1 base, leaving 3 bases of the junction unmatched. CDR3 sequence: CATSDLGQDQETQYF. The CDR3 DNA reads TGTGCCACCAGTGATTTAGGACAGGATCAAGAGACCCAGTACTTC.

This chain links TRBV4-1 with TRBJ2-5, with 10 bases aligning to TRBD1. The germline V gene encodes CDR1 MGHRA and CDR2 YSYEKL. The CDR3 is made up of 16 amino acids. Germline trimming cut 0 bases from V and 5 bases from J; bases unmatched to any gene: 6. The chain's CDR3 is CASSQDGDRGWETQYF. CDR3 in DNA: TGCGCCAGCAGCCAAGATGGGGACAGGGGTTGGGAGACCCAGTACTTC.

The chain carries TRBV21-1 and TRBJ1-5; TRBD1, the D gene given by the table, was not confirmed from the DNA. TRBV21-1 is flagged as a pseudogene. This CDR3 comprises 14 residues. The CDR3 here is CASSPPGEWEPQHF. The CDR3 nucleotides read TGTGCCAGCAGCCCTCCGGGGGAATGGGAGCCCCAGCATTTT.

V gene TRBV7-9 combines with J gene TRBJ2-1, with TRBD2 as a possible D gene (6 bases). V shed 4 bases and J shed 1 base, with 17 bases lying between them. The germline V gene has CDR1 SEHNR and CDR2 FQNEAQ (reference sequence). The CDR3 covers 17 residues. CDR3 sequence reads: CASSSGAHGQSYNEQFF. The CDR3 region has the DNA TGTGCCAGCAGCTCGGGAGCCCATGGGCAATCCTACAATGAGCAGTTCTTC.

V is TRBV9 and J is TRBJ1-1; D not resolved. Germline V CDR1 and CDR2: SGDLS, YYNGEE. V lost 0 bases and J lost 3, with 6 bases in between. This CDR3 has 13 amino acids. In nucleotides, the CDR3 is TGTGCCAGCAGCGTAGGAGGATACACTGAAGCTTTCTTT. It translates to CASSVGGYTEAFF.

The chain recombines TRBV11-2 with TRBJ2-5; tentatively, D is TRBD1 (7 bases). The CDR3 contains 13 residues. Germline CDR1 reads SGHAT; CDR2 reads FQNNGV. V lost 4 bases and J 2 bases, leaving 8 bases between the germline ends. The CDR3 reads CASSSGGQETQYF. The CDR3 DNA follows: TGTGCCAGCAGCTCAGGGGGGCAAGAGACCCAGTACTTC.

The V and J genes are TRBV6-5 and TRBJ2-1, with 7 bases matching TRBD2. The length of the CDR3 is 15 residues. V lost 7 bases, J lost 2 bases, and 8 bases stayed unmatched. The germline V gene has CDR1 MNHEY and CDR2 SVGAGI. In DNA form, the CDR3 reads TGTGCCAGCACCGGAGGACTAGACGCCTACAATGAGCAGTTCTTC. Translation: CASTGGLDAYNEQFF.

The chain employs TRBV25-1 and TRBJ1-2, with D unresolved. The CDR3 runs to 17 residues. CDR1 is MGHDK and CDR2 is SYGVNS in the germline V gene. The ends were cut back, 2 bases at V and 8 bases at J, with 24 bases in the middle. The CDR3 DNA follows: TGTGCCAGCAGTGAAGTTTTTGGATATAGGCCGAAGCGAGGCTACACCTTC. Protein: CASSEVFGYRPKRGYTF.

By its share, this clonotype is medium-sized. The J gene is TRBJ1-5, the V gene TRBV2, with D possibly matching TRBD1 (5 bases). Germline CDR1 and CDR2: SNHLY and FYNNEI. The CDR3 consists of 13 residues. V lost 3 bases, J lost 5 bases, and 8 bases lay in between. The CDR3 spells CASSEGGDQPQHF. CDR3 bases: TGTGCCAGCAGTGAGGGGGGAGATCAGCCCCAGCATTTT.

The chain links TRBV12-3 or TRBV12-4 to TRBJ2-7; 9 bases align to TRBD2. Losses at the gene ends were 5 bases for V and 6 bases for J; bases not matched to a gene: 11. The CDR3 loop spans 15 amino acids. Here the CDR3 DNA reads TGTGCCAGCAGTCGACTAGCGGCGAAAGGGGGCGAGCAGTACTTC. Encoded protein: CASSRLAAKGGEQYF.

The chain links TRBV9 to TRBJ2-4; D remains unclear. Germline assignment: CDR1 SGDLS and CDR2 YYNGEE. V was pared by 3 bases and J by 8 bases, with 15 bases between. This CDR3 comprises 14 residues. DNA for the CDR3: TGTGCCAGCAGCGCCTTAGGAGAAGGTCACATTCAGTACTTC. Its protein product is CASSALGEGHIQYF. Filled out from reference TRBV9 and TRBJ2-4, the complete variable domain reads DSGVTQTPKHLITATGQRVTLRCSPRSGDLSVYWYQQSLDQGLQFLIQYYNGEERAKGNILERFSAQQFPDLHSELNLSSLELGDSALYFCASSALGEGHIQYFGAGTRLSVL.

The chain has TRBV2 and TRBJ1-5; tentative D call: TRBD1 (6 bases). V dropped 1 base and J dropped 7 bases, with 11 bases sitting between them. The CDR3 loop spans 14 amino acids. The germline CDR1 and CDR2 sequences are SNHLY and FYNNEI. The CDR3 DNA sequence: TGTGCCAGCAGTGAAGGGGGAGGGGGACAGCCCCAGCATTTT. Translating gives CASSEGGGGQPQHF.

The V gene is TRBV3-1, the J gene TRBJ2-7; unclear D gene. The CDR3 has 17 residues. The V end lost 0 bases, the J end lost 3 bases, and 18 bases lay between the germline ends. Germline lookup yields CDR1 LGHDT and CDR2 YNNKEL (reference sequence). The CDR3: CASSQDKRGLFNYEQYF. CDR3 nucleotide sequence: TGTGCCAGCAGCCAAGATAAGAGAGGCCTTTTTAACTACGAGCAGTACTTC.

The chain has TRBV27 and TRBJ2-7, with D uncertain. With 0 bases removed from V and 0 bases from J, the gap between germline ends came to 3 bases. The CDR3 runs to 13 residues. Looked up from germline, CDR1 is MNHEY and CDR2 is SMNVEV (reference sequence). The CDR3 reads CASSLSLSYEQYF. CDR3 nucleotides: TGTGCCAGCAGTTTATCGCTCTCCTACGAGCAGTACTTC.

The gene calls are TRBV29-1 and TRBJ2-7; 10 positions agree with TRBD1. Per the germline V gene, CDR1 is SQVTM and CDR2 is ANQGSEA. V shed 0 bases and J 2 bases; nucleotides not matched to a gene: 4. The CDR3 is 15 residues long. The CDR3 reads CSVEDQGTGAYEQYF. CDR3 DNA sequence: TGCAGCGTTGAAGATCAGGGGACAGGGGCCTACGAGCAGTACTTC.

The chain couples TRBV2 to TRBJ2-7; D gene ambiguous. The CDR3 loop spans 14 amino acids. The V end lost 5 bases, the J end lost 5 bases, and 16 bases lay between the germline ends. The germline gives CDR1 SNHLY, CDR2 FYNNEI. The CDR3 here is CASSSSLEPNEQYF. The CDR3 DNA follows: TGTGCCAGCAGTTCCTCCCTCGAACCTAACGAGCAGTACTTC.

V and J are TRBV6-4 and TRBJ2-6, with D hard to call. The V end lost 5 bases, the J end lost 1 base, and 9 bases lay between the germline ends. The CDR3 spans 15 residues. CDR1 and CDR2 (germline): MRHNA, SNTAGT. The CDR3 region is CASSYDTSGANVLTF. The CDR3, as DNA: TGTGCCAGCAGTTATGACACTTCTGGGGCCAACGTCCTGACTTTC.

The chain carries TRBV20-1 and TRBJ2-2; the D is unclear. V lost 3 bases, J lost 3 bases, and 8 bases lay in between. This CDR3 comprises 13 residues. CDR1 DFQATT and CDR2 SNEGSKA come from the germline V gene (reference sequence). The CDR3 bases are TGCAGTGCTAGGGCCCTGGACACCGGGGAGCTGTTTTTT. This sequence encodes CSARALDTGELFF.

This chain connects TRBV19 to TRBJ2-2; 9 bases line up with TRBD1. Trimming removed 10 bases from V and 6 bases from J; junction bases left unmatched: 9. Germline-derived CDR1 and CDR2 are LNHDA and SQIVND (reference sequence). The CDR3 loop spans 14 amino acids. CDR3 nucleotide sequence: TGTGCCACAAACAGGGGGCTGGCGTCCGGGGAGCTGTTTTTT. This codes for CATNRGLASGELFF.

The rearrangement uses TRBV12-5 and TRBJ2-7, with D maybe TRBD1 (5 bases). V was trimmed by 4 bases and J by 3 bases, leaving 16 bases between them. The length of the CDR3 is 15 residues. The V gene's germline CDR1 is LGHNT and CDR2 FRNRAP. The CDR3 coding sequence is TGTGCTAGTGGTTCCCCCCTTACAGGAGTCTACGAGCAGTACTTC. It yields the protein CASGSPLTGVYEQYF.

The chain recombines TRBV18 with TRBJ2-1, with 12 bases lining up with TRBD2. CDR1 is KGHSH, CDR2 LQKENI, per germline. This CDR3 has 16 amino acids. The ends lost 1 base at V and 4 bases at J; junction bases unmatched: 2. This CDR3 reads CASSPRTSGEYNEQFF. The CDR3 DNA reads TGTGCCAGCTCACCACGGACTAGCGGGGAATACAATGAGCAGTTCTTC.

The gene calls are TRBV25-1 and TRBJ1-2; D not certain. Trimming shortened V by 8 bases and J by 5 bases, and 9 bases separated the two germline ends. CDR3 length: 11 amino acids. CDR1 and CDR2 from the germline V gene are MGHDK and SYGVNS. The CDR3 protein is CASSDGYGYTF. The CDR3 region has the DNA TGTGCCAGCTCGGACGGATATGGCTACACCTTC.

The V and J genes are TRBV29-1 and TRBJ1-4; no reliable D call. V was shortened by 5 bases and J by 0 bases, with 10 bases between the two germline ends. Germline V gene data show CDR1 as SQVTM and CDR2 as ANQGSEA. CDR3 size: 14 residues. For the CDR3, the DNA is TGCAGCGTTAGTTTGGTTGCAACTAATGAAAAACTGTTTTTT. Its protein product is CSVSLVATNEKLFF.

This chain joins TRBV25-1 and TRBJ2-7, with 7 bases identical to TRBD2. The CDR3 is 12 amino acids. Germline lookup yields CDR1 MGHDK and CDR2 SYGVNS. Germline trimming cut 8 bases from V and 6 bases from J; bases unmatched to any gene: 7. In DNA form, the CDR3 reads TGTGCCAGCTCGCCCTGGGGGGGCGAGCAGTACTTC. Protein sequence: CASSPWGGEQYF.

The chain employs TRBV15 and TRBJ1-1, with D unresolved. Germline lookup yields CDR1 LNHNV and CDR2 YYDKDF (reference sequence). The V end lost 1 base, the J end lost 2 bases, and 8 bases lay between the germline ends. The CDR3 length is 14 residues. The CDR3 coding sequence is TGTGCCACCAGCAGAGGACCACCAAACACTGAAGCTTTCTTT. This gives the protein CATSRGPPNTEAFF.

This chain links TRBV9 with TRBJ2-7; maybe TRBD2 (5 bases). Germline V gene lookup returns CDR1 SGDLS and CDR2 YYNGEE. The CDR3 totals 14 residues. Deletions cut 4 bases from V and 6 bases from J, with 17 bases between. CDR3: CASSSGLLGGEQYF. DNA for the CDR3: TGTGCCAGCAGCTCCGGACTCCTCGGAGGCGAGCAGTACTTC.

The chain recombines TRBV15 with TRBJ2-5; 10 bases are shared with TRBD2. V shed 0 bases, J shed 5 bases, and the junction held 3 bases outside the gene matches. The CDR3 length is 15 residues. Germline loops: CDR1 LNHNV, CDR2 YYDKDF (reference sequence). CDR3 in amino acids: CATSRDPTSGETQYF. The CDR3 DNA reads as TGTGCCACCAGCAGAGATCCGACTAGCGGGGAGACCCAGTACTTC.